This TCR beta chain is drawn from a study of T cell changes during pregnancy in multiple sclerosis. The germline V gene encodes CDR1 LGHNA and CDR2 YNFKEQ. CDR3 length: 16 amino acids. The V gene end was trimmed by 1 base and the J gene end by 8 bases; junction bases not matched to a gene: 9. Clones were read by immunoSEQ multiplex PCR, and TCRdb kept only the in-frame ones, dropping some. The sample yields 80,000 to 130,000 clones, about 94% seen once. This chain joins TRBV4-2 and TRBJ2-1, with 9 bases fitting TRBD2. Sequenced material: peripheral blood, taken before pregnancy. The sequence was obtained from a female donor with multiple sclerosis, enrolled in a pregnancy study. CDR3 region: CASSQVPASGMDEQFF. In DNA form, the CDR3 reads TGTGCCAGCAGCCAAGTTCCCGCTAGCGGGATGGATGAGCAGTTCTTC.